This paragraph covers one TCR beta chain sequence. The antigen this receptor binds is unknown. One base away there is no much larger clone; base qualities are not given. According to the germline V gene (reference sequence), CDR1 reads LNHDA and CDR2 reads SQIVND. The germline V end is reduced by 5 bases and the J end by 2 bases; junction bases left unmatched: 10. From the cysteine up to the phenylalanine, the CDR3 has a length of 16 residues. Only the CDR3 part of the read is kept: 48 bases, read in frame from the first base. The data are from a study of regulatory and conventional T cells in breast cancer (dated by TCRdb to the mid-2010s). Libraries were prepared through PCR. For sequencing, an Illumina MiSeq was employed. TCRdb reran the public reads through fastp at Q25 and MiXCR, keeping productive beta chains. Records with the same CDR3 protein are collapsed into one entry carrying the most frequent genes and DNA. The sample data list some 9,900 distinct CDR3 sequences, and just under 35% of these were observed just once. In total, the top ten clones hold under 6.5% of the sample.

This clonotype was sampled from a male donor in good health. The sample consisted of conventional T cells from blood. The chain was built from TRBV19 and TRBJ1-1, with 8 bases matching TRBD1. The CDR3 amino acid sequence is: CASSPHPGQVNTEAFF. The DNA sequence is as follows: TGTGCCAGTAGTCCTCACCCGGGACAGGTTAACACTGAAGCTTTCTTT.